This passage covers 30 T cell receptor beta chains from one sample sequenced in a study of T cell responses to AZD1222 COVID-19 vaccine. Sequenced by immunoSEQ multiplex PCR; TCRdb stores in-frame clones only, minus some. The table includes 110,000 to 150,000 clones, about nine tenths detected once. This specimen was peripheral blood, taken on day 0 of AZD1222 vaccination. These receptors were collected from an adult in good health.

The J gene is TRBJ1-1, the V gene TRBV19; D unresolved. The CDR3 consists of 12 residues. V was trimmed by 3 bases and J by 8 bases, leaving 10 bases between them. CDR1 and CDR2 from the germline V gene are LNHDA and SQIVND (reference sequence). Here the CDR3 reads CASSIGKREAFF. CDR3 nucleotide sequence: TGTGCCAGTAGTATCGGGAAGCGAGAAGCTTTCTTT.

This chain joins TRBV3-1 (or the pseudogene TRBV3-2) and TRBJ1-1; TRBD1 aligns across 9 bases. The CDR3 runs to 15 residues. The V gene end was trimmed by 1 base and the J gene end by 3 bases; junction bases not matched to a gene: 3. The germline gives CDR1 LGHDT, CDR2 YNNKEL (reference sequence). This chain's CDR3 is CASSQVGQGDTEAFF. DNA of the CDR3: TGTGCCAGCAGCCAAGTGGGACAGGGCGACACTGAAGCTTTCTTT.

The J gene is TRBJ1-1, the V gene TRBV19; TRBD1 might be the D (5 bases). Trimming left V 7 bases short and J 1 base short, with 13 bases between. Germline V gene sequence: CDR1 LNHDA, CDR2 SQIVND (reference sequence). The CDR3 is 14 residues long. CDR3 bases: TGTGCCAGTACCCCGTGGAGGGGGAACACTGAAGCTTTCTTT. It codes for CASTPWRGNTEAFF.

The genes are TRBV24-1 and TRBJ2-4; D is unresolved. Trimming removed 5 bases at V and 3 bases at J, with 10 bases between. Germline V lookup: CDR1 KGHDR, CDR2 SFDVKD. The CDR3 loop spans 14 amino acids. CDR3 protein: CATSVRLDKNIQYF. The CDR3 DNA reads TGTGCCACCAGTGTGCGGTTGGACAAAAACATTCAGTACTTC.

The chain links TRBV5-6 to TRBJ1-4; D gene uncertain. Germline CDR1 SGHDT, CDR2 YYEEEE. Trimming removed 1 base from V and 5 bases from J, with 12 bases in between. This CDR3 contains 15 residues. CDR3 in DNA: TGTGCCAGCAGCTTGATAGGGCGAGGGAATGAAAAACTGTTTTTT. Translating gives CASSLIGRGNEKLFF.

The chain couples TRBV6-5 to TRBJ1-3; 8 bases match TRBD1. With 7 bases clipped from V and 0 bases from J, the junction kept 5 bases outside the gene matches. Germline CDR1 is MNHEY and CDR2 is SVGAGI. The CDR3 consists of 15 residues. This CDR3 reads CASTDRGLSGNTIYF. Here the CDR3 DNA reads TGTGCCAGCACCGACAGGGGACTCTCTGGAAACACCATATATTTT.

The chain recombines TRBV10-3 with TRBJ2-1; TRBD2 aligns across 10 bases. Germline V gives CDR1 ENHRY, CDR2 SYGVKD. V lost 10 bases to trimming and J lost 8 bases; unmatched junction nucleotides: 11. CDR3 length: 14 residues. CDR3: CATLAGGSLDEQFF. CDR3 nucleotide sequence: TGTGCCACGTTAGCGGGGGGTTCTCTAGATGAGCAGTTCTTC.

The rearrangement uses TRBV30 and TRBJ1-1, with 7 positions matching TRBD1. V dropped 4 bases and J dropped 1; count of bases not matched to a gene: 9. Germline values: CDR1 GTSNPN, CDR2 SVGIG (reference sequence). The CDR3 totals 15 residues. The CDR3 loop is CAWIPGQRKNTEAFF. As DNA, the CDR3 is TGTGCCTGGATCCCGGGACAGCGGAAGAACACTGAAGCTTTCTTT.

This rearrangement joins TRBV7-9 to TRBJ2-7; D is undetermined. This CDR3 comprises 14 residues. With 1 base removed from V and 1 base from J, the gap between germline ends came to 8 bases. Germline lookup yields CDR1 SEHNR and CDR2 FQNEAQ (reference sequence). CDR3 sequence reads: CASSLEGGSYEQYF. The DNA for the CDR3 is TGTGCCAGCAGCTTAGAAGGCGGTTCCTACGAGCAGTACTTC.

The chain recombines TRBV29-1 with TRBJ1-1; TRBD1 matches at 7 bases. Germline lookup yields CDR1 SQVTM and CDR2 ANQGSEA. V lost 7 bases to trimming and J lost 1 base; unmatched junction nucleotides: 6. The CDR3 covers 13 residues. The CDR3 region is CSAYRGPNTEAFF. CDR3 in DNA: TGCAGCGCCTACAGGGGACCGAACACTGAAGCTTTCTTT.

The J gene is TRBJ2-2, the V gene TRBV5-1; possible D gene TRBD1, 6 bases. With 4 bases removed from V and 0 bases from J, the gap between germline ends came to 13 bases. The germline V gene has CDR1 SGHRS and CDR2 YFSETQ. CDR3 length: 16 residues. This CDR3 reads CASSLSGQPNTGELFF. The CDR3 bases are TGCGCCAGCAGCCTTTCGGGACAACCGAACACCGGGGAGCTGTTTTTT.

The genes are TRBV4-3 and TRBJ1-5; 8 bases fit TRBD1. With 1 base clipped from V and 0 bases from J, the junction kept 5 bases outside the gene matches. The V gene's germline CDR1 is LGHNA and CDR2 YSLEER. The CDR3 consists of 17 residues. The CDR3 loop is CASSQGTGLTSNQPQHF. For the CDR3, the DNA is TGCGCCAGCAGCCAAGGGACAGGGCTAACTAGCAATCAGCCCCAGCATTTT.

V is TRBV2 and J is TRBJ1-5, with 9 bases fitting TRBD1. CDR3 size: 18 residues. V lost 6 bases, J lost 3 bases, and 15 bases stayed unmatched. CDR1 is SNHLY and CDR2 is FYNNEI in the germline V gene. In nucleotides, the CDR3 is TGTGCCAGCAGCCGACCGACAGGGGGAAGTTTAGACAATCAGCCCCAGCATTTT. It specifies CASSRPTGGSLDNQPQHF. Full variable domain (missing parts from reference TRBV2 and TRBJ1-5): EPEVTQTPSHQVTQMGQEVILRCVPISNHLYFYWYRQILGQKVEFLVSFYNNEISEKSEIFDDQFSVERPDGSNFTLKIRSTKLEDSAMYFCASSRPTGGSLDNQPQHFGDGTRLSIL.

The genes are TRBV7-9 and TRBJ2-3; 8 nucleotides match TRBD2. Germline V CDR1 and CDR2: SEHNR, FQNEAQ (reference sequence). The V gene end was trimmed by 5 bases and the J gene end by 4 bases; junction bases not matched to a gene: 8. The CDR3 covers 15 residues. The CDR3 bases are TGTGCCAGCAGCGCCTCCAGCGGGAGAGCAGATACGCAGTATTTT. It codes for CASSASSGRADTQYF.

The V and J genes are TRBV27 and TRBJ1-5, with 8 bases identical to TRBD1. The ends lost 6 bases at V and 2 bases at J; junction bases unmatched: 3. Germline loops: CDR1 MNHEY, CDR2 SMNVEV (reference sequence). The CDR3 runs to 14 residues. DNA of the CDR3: TGTGCCAGCAGACCGGACAGGGGCAATCAGCCCCAGCATTTT. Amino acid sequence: CASRPDRGNQPQHF.

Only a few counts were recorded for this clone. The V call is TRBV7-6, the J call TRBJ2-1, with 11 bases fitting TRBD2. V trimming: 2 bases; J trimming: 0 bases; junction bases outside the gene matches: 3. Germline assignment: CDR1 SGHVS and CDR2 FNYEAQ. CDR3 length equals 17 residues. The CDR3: CASSLTSGSYSYNEQFF. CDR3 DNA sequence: TGTGCCAGCAGCTTAACTAGCGGGAGCTACTCCTACAATGAGCAGTTCTTC.

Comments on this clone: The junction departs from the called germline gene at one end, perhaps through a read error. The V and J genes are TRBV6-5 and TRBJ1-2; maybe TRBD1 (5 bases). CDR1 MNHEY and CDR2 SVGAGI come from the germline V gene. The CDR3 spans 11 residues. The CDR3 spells CAGRTGPGYTF. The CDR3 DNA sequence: TGTGCCGGCAGAACAGGTCCTGGCTACACCTTC.

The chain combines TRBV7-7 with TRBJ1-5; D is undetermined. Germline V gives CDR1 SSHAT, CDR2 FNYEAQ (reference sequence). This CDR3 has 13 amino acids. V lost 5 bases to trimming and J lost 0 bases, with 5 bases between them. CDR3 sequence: CASSVNSNQPQHF. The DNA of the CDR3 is TGTGCCAGCAGCGTCAATAGCAATCAGCCCCAGCATTTT.

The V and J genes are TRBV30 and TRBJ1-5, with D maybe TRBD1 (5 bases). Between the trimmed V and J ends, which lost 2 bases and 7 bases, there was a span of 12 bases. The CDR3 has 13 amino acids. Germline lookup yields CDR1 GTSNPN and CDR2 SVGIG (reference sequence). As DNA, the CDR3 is TGTGCCTGGAGTTCTGGGGCCAGGCAGCCCCAGCATTTT. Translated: CAWSSGARQPQHF.

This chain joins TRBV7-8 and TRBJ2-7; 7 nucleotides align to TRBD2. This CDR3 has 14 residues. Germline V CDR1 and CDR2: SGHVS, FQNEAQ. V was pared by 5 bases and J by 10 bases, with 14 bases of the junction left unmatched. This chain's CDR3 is CASSLRPQRELQYF. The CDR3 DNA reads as TGTGCCAGCAGCCTCCGCCCCCAGCGGGAATTACAGTACTTC.

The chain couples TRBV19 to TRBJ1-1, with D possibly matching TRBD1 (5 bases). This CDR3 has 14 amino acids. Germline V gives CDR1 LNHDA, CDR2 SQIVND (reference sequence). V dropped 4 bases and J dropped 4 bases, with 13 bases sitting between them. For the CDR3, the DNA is TGTGCCAGTAGTAAGGTTTCGAGGGGCACTGAAGCTTTCTTT. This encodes CASSKVSRGTEAFF.

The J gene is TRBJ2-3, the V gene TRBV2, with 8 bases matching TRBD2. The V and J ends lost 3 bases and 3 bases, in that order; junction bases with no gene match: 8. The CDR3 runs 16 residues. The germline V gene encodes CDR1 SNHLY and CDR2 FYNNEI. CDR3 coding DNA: TGTGCCAGCAGTGATAGGGGTAGCGGGGTAACAGATACGCAGTATTTT. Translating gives CASSDRGSGVTDTQYF.

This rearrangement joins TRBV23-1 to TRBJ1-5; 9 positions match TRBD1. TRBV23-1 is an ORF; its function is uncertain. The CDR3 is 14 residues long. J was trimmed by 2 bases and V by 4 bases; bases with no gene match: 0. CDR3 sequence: CASSRTGGNQPQHF. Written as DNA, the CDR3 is TGCGCCAGCAGTCGGACAGGGGGCAATCAGCCCCAGCATTTT.

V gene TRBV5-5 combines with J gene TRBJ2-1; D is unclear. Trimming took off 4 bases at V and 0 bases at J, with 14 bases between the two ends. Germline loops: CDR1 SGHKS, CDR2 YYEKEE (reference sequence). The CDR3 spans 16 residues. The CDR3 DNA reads TGTGCCAGCAGCCTCAAGGTGGGAAGCTCCTACAATGAGCAGTTCTTC. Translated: CASSLKVGSSYNEQFF.

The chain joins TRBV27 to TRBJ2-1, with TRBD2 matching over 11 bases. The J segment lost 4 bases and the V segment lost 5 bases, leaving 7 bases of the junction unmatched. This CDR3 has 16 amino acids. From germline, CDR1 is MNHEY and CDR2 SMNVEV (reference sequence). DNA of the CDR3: TGTGCCAGCAGTCGACTAGCGGGGAGAGGGTACAATGAGCAGTTCTTC. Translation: CASSRLAGRGYNEQFF.

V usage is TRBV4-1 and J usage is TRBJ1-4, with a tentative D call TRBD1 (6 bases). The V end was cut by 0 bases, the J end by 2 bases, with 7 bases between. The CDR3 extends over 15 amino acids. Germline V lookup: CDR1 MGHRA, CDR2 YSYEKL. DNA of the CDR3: TGCGCCAGCAGCCAAGATGGGGGCACTAATGAAAAACTGTTTTTT. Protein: CASSQDGGTNEKLFF.

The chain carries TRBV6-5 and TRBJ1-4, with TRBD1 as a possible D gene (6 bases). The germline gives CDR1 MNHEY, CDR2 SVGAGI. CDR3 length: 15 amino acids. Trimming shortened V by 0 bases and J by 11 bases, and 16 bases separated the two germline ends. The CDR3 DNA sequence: TGTGCCAGCAGTTACTCGACAGGCCGTCGGGAGAAACTGTTTTTT. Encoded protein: CASSYSTGRREKLFF.

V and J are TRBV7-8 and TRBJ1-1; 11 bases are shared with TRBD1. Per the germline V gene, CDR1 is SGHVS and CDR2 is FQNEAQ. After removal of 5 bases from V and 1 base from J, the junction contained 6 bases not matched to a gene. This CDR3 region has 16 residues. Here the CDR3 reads CASSPRDRGSNTEAFF. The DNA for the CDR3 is TGTGCCAGCAGCCCTCGGGACAGGGGGTCGAACACTGAAGCTTTCTTT.

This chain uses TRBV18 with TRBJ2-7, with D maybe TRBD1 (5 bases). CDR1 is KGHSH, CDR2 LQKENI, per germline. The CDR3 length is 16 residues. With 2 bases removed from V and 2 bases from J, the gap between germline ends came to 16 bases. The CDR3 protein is CASSPRQGRVPYEQYF. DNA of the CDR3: TGTGCCAGCTCACCAAGGCAGGGTAGGGTCCCCTACGAGCAGTACTTC.

The CDR3 here is CASSAQPGRKDTQYF. The CDR3 bases are TGTGCCAGCAGTGCACAGCCAGGGCGTAAAGATACGCAGTATTTT. The rearrangement links TRBV6-4 to TRBJ2-3; maybe TRBD1 (5 bases). Per germline, CDR1 MRHNA and CDR2 SNTAGT. CDR3 length equals 15 residues. Deletions cut 4 bases from V and 5 bases from J, with 16 bases between.